A single sample gave rise to the 21 T cell receptor beta chains below, sequenced in a study of CD8 T cells in ankylosing spondylitis. TCRdb processed the 5' RACE reads anew with MiXCR; each CDR3 protein has one entry. Of 700,000 to 1,000,000 distinct CDR3 sequences listed, roughly 10% are singletons. Study results and limitations: Blood of patients with ankylosing spondylitis appeared to be characterized by a TCR beta motif of several highly homologous variants.

The antigens for these receptors are not known. The material sequenced was blood, either unsorted or a sorted T cell fraction (not recorded which). The receptors here all came from a male donor with ankylosing spondylitis.

There are a few counts of this clonotype. V usage is TRBV10-1 and J usage is TRBJ1-1; D is uncertain. V was pared by 6 bases and J by 0 bases, with 8 bases between. The CDR3 is 13 amino acids. Germline V gene sequence: CDR1 WNHNN, CDR2 SYGVQD (reference sequence). CDR3 sequence (DNA): TGCGCCAGCAGAAGCGGGGTGAACACTGAAGCTTTCTTT. Its translation is CASRSGVNTEAFF.

At least ten counts were recorded for this clonotype. V gene TRBV7-2 combines with J gene TRBJ2-2, with 9 bases matching TRBD1. Germline V gene lookup returns CDR1 SGHTA and CDR2 FQGNSA. CDR3 length: 16 residues. The ends lost 2 bases at V and 5 bases at J; junction bases unmatched: 6. As DNA, the CDR3 is TGTGCCAGCAGCTTATTAGACAGGGGGAGTACCGGGGAGCTGTTTTTT. It translates to CASSLLDRGSTGELFF.

This rearrangement joins TRBV2 to TRBJ2-7; 8 nucleotides line up with TRBD2. The germline gives CDR1 SNHLY, CDR2 FYNNEI. Trimming took 9 bases from V and 3 from J; bases not matched to a gene: 4. The CDR3 covers 12 residues. The CDR3 is CASHRGGYEQYF. CDR3 DNA: TGTGCCAGTCACCGGGGGGGCTACGAGCAGTACTTC.

This chain links TRBV11-2 with TRBJ2-5; maybe TRBD2 (5 bases). The CDR3 loop spans 17 amino acids. Germline CDR1 SGHAT, CDR2 FQNNGV. Deletions cut 7 bases from V and 3 bases from J, with 24 bases between. CDR3 in DNA: TGTGCCAGCACCCCTAAGGCGGGCAGCGCGCTCGAAGAGACCCAGTACTTC. It translates to CASTPKAGSALEETQYF.

The J gene is TRBJ2-7, the V gene TRBV2; D is ambiguous. CDR3 size: 15 residues. Trimming took off 7 bases at V and 4 bases at J, with 20 bases between the two ends. The germline gives CDR1 SNHLY, CDR2 FYNNEI. The CDR3 DNA follows: TGTGCCAGCACCCAAGGTCCCCTCGGGCTATACGAGCAGTACTTC. Its protein product is CASTQGPLGLYEQYF.

The table lists this clonotype with many counts. The chain uses TRBV28 and TRBJ1-1; D unresolved. Germline-derived CDR1 and CDR2 are MDHEN and SYDVKM. V shed 4 bases and J shed 4 bases, with 16 bases lying between them. The CDR3 totals 15 residues. The DNA for the CDR3 is TGTGCCAGCAGTTCCGTGTCCGGGGTAGGCACTGAAGCTTTCTTT. Its translation is CASSSVSGVGTEAFF.

This clonotype has a count of ten or more. The rearrangement links TRBV29-1 to TRBJ1-1; TRBD1 aligns across 7 bases. The germline gives CDR1 SQVTM, CDR2 ANQGSEA. Germline trimming cut 4 bases from V and 0 bases from J; bases unmatched to any gene: 2. CDR3 length: 13 amino acids. The CDR3 is CSVGGTVNTEAFF. CDR3 nucleotides: TGCAGCGTTGGGGGGACAGTGAACACTGAAGCTTTCTTT.

This clonotype has a handful of counts. This chain links TRBV11-2 with TRBJ2-7; the match to TRBD1 covers 11 bases. Germline V gene data show CDR1 as SGHAT and CDR2 as FQNNGV. J was trimmed by 5 bases and V by 5 bases; bases with no gene match: 2. The CDR3 has 13 amino acids. The CDR3 bases are TGTGCCAGCAGCCTGGACAGGGGGCACGAGCAGTACTTC. Amino acids: CASSLDRGHEQYF. Combining the CDR3 with reference TRBV11-2 and TRBJ2-7 gives the whole variable domain EAGVAQSPRYKIIEKRQSVAFWCNPISGHATLYWYQQILGQGPKLLIQFQNNGVVDDSQLPKDRFSAERLKGVDSTLKIQPAKLEDSAVYLCASSLDRGHEQYFGPGTRLTVT.

This clonotype was counted between two and nine times. The chain employs TRBV18 and TRBJ2-7; TRBD1 aligns across 8 bases. The CDR3 is 16 amino acids. Trimming cost V 2 bases and J 1 base; bases outside gene matches: 7. Germline CDR1 reads KGHSH; CDR2 reads LQKENI. In DNA, the CDR3 is TGTGCCAGCTCACCAAGGTCCGGACAGGGTTCCTACGAGCAGTACTTC. This encodes CASSPRSGQGSYEQYF. The full variable domain, its missing parts supplied by reference TRBV18 and TRBJ2-7, is NAGVMQNPRHLVRRRGQEARLRCSPMKGHSHVYWYRQLPEEGLKFMVYLQKENIIDESGMPKERFSAEFPKEGPSILRIQQVVRGDSAAYFCASSPRSGQGSYEQYFGPGTRLTVT.

This clonotype has at least ten counts. The V gene is TRBV29-1, the J gene TRBJ2-3; D uncertain. Between the trimmed V and J ends, which lost 5 bases and 3 bases, there was a span of 6 bases. The CDR3 is 11 residues long. The germline gives CDR1 SQVTM, CDR2 ANQGSEA. In DNA, the CDR3 is TGCAGCGTTAGCTTAACAGATACGCAGTATTTT. Protein product: CSVSLTDTQYF.

This clonotype showed up many times. The chain uses TRBV15 and TRBJ2-1; D is unresolved. Germline CDR1 LNHNV, CDR2 YYDKDF (reference sequence). V lost 3 bases and J lost 7, with 7 bases in between. The CDR3 consists of 12 residues. As DNA, the CDR3 is TGTGCCACCAGCAGGGGTGTGAATGAGCAGTTCTTC. This gives the protein CATSRGVNEQFF.

CDR3 coding DNA: TGTGCCAGCAGGGACGTCATCTTACGGGACAATCAGCCCCAGCATTTT. Residues: CASRDVILRDNQPQHF. The V call is TRBV7-8, the J call TRBJ1-5, with unresolved D. Trimming stripped 6 bases from V and 3 bases from J, with 18 bases between. The CDR3 sequence is 16 residues long. Germline V gene data show CDR1 as SGHVS and CDR2 as FQNEAQ.

This clonotype was recorded at least ten times. This chain links TRBV7-2 with TRBJ1-2, with D hard to call. V shed 1 base and J shed 4 bases, with 10 bases lying between them. Germline-derived CDR1 and CDR2 are SGHTA and FQGNSA. CDR3 length: 14 residues. CDR3 nucleotides: TGTGCCAGCAGCTTAGGGCCGAGAAGCTATGGCTACACCTTC. Residues: CASSLGPRSYGYTF.

The chain uses TRBV5-1 and TRBJ2-1; no definite D call. CDR1 and CDR2 from the germline V gene are SGHRS and YFSETQ. V was clipped by 1 base and J by 8 bases, with 7 bases between them. The CDR3 sequence is 12 residues long. CDR3 coding DNA: TGCGCCAGCAGCTTGAGTACGGATGAGCAGTTCTTC. It specifies CASSLSTDEQFF.

This rearrangement joins TRBV2 to TRBJ1-2; no definite D call. The V gene lost 4 bases and the J gene lost 7 bases, with 10 bases spanning the gap. Germline CDR1 is SNHLY and CDR2 is FYNNEI. The CDR3 is made up of 12 amino acids. The CDR3 loop is CASSVASGGYTF. CDR3 bases: TGTGCCAGCAGTGTTGCCTCCGGTGGCTACACCTTC.

This clonotype occurred many times. The chain links TRBV29-1 to TRBJ1-2; 9 bases align to TRBD1. This CDR3 contains 12 residues. With V trimmed by 5 bases and J by 8 bases, 6 bases remained unmatched. Germline V gives CDR1 SQVTM, CDR2 ANQGSEA. CDR3 residues: CSVTGQGLGYTF. The DNA for the CDR3 is TGCAGCGTTACGGGACAGGGTTTAGGCTACACCTTC.

Many counts were recorded for this clonotype. The chain links TRBV29-1 to TRBJ2-3, with D hard to call. The CDR3 extends over 13 amino acids. V was clipped by 2 bases and J by 2 bases, with 8 bases between them. CDR1 is SQVTM and CDR2 is ANQGSEA in the germline V gene. CDR3 region: CSVETRFTDTQYF. CDR3 DNA sequence: TGCAGCGTTGAAACTCGTTTCACAGATACGCAGTATTTT.

This clonotype occurred many times. The gene calls are TRBV29-1 and TRBJ2-2; D remains ambiguous. Deletions cut 6 bases from V and 5 bases from J, with 7 bases between. Germline assignment: CDR1 SQVTM and CDR2 ANQGSEA. The CDR3 is made up of 11 amino acids. CDR3 sequence (DNA): TGCAGCGTCGCCGGGACCGGGGAGCTGTTTTTT. As protein: CSVAGTGELFF.

The CDR3, as DNA: TGTGCCAGCAGTTACGAAGCTGGGAGCTCCTACAATGAGCAGTTCTTC. Amino acid sequence: CASSYEAGSSYNEQFF. This rearrangement joins TRBV6-2 or TRBV6-3 to TRBJ2-1; a possible D gene is TRBD2 (5 bases). CDR1 and CDR2 (germline): MNHEY, SVGEGT. This CDR3 has 16 amino acids. V was pared by 2 bases and J by 0 bases, with 11 bases between.

This clonotype was recorded a few times. The rearrangement uses TRBV7-2 and TRBJ2-1, with 13 positions matching TRBD2. Germline-derived CDR1 and CDR2 are SGHTA and FQGNSA. CDR3 length: 14 residues. V gave up 6 bases and J gave up 8 bases; unmatched junction bases: 4. The chain's CDR3 is CASSRLAGGHEQFF. The CDR3 region has the DNA TGTGCCAGCAGTAGACTAGCGGGAGGCCATGAGCAGTTCTTC. The full variable domain, its missing parts supplied by reference TRBV7-2 and TRBJ2-1, is GAGVSQSPSNKVTEKGKDVELRCDPISGHTALYWYRQSLGQGLEFLIYFQGNSAPDKSGLPSDRFSAERTGGSVSTLTIQRTQQEDSAVYLCASSRLAGGHEQFFGPGTRLTVL.

This clonotype appeared many times. The CDR3 DNA reads TGCAGTGCCCCGGGGACAGGGTGGATGGGACTCCACTTT. Its translation: CSAPGTGWMGLHF. The chain couples TRBV20-1 to TRBJ1-6; 9 nucleotides line up with TRBD1. This CDR3 has 13 amino acids. Germline values: CDR1 DFQATT, CDR2 SNEGSKA (reference sequence). The V and J ends lost 6 bases and 16 bases, in that order; junction bases with no gene match: 13.